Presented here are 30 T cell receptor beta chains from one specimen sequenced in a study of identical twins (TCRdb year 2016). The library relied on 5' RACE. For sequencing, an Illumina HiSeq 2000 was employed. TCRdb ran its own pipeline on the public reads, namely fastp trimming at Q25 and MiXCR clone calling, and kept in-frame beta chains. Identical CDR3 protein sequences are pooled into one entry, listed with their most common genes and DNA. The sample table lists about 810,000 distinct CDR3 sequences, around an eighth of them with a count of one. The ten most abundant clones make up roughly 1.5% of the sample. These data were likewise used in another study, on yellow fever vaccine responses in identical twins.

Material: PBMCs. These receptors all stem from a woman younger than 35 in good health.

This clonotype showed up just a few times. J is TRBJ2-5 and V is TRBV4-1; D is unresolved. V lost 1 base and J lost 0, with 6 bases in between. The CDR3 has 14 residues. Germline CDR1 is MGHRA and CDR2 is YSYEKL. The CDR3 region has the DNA TGCGCCAGCAGCCAAGTCACAAACCAAGAGACCCAGTACTTC. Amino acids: CASSQVTNQETQYF.

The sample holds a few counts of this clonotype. The CDR3 loop reads CASSRGQIDTQYF. The CDR3 region has the DNA TGCGCCAGCAGCAGGGGACAGATAGATACGCAGTATTTT. V and J are TRBV5-1 and TRBJ2-3; 7 bases agree with TRBD1. The CDR3 has 13 amino acids. The trim removed 4 bases at V and 5 bases at J, leaving 4 bases unmatched. CDR1 is SGHRS and CDR2 is YFSETQ in the germline V gene.

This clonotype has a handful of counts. The CDR3 DNA reads TGTGCCAGCAGCCAAGGAGGGGGCCTCTACGAGCAGTACTTC. Translating it yields CASSQGGGLYEQYF. This sequence joins TRBV3-1 and TRBJ2-7, with 7 bases aligning to TRBD1. Germline CDR1 reads LGHDT; CDR2 reads YNNKEL (reference sequence). Germline trimming cut 1 base from V and 3 bases from J; bases unmatched to any gene: 3. The CDR3 totals 14 residues.

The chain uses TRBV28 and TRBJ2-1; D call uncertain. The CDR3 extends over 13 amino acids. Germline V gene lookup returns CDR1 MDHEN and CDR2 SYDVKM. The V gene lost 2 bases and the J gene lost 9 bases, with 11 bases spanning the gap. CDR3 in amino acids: CASSLTTKSEQFF. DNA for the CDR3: TGTGCCAGCAGTTTAACCACCAAATCTGAGCAGTTCTTC.

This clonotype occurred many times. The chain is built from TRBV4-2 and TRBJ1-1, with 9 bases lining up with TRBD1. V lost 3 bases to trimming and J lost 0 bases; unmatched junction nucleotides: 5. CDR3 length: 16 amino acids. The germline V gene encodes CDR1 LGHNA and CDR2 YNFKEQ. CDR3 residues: CASSHPGDRVNTEAFF. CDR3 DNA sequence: TGTGCCAGCAGCCACCCTGGGGACAGGGTGAACACTGAAGCTTTCTTT.

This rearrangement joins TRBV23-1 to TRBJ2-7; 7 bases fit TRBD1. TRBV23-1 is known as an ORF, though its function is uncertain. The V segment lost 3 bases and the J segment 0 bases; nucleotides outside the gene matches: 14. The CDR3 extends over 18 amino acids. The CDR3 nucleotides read TGCGCCAGCAGTCATGATATAACAGGGGTAATTGGCTCCTACGAGCAGTACGTC. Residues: CASSHDITGVIGSYEQYV.

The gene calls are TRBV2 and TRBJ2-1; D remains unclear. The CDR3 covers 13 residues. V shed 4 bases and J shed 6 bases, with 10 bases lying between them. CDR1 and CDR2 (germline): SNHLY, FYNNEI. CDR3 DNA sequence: TGTGCCAGCAGTGCCTCGGGTACCAATGAGCAGTTCTTC. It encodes CASSASGTNEQFF.

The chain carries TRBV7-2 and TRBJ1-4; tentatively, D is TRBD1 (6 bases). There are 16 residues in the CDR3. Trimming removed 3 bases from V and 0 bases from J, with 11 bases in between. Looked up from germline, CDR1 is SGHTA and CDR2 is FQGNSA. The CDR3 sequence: CASSLWGPTTNEKLFF. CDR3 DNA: TGTGCCAGCAGCTTGTGGGGGCCAACAACTAATGAAAAACTGTTTTTT.

For the CDR3, the DNA is TGCAGCGCAAGACAGGGGTTAGGCGAGCAGTACTTC. This gives the protein CSARQGLGEQYF. The chain links TRBV29-1 to TRBJ2-7; 8 nucleotides align to TRBD1. This CDR3 is built from 12 residues. Trimming took 7 bases from V and 6 from J; bases not matched to a gene: 8. Germline CDR1 and CDR2: SQVTM and ANQGSEA.

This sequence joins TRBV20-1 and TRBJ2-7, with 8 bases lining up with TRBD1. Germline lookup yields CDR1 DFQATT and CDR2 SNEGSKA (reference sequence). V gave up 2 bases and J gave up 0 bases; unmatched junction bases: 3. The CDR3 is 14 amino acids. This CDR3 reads CSARRGQDSYEQYV. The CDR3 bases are TGCAGTGCTAGACGGGGACAGGACTCCTACGAGCAGTACGTC.

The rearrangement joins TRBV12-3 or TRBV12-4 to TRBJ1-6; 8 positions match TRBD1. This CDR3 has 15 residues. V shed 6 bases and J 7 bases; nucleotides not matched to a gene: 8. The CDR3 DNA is TGTGCCAGCAGCCCTAGGACAGGGATCAATTCACCCCTCCACTTT. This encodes CASSPRTGINSPLHF.

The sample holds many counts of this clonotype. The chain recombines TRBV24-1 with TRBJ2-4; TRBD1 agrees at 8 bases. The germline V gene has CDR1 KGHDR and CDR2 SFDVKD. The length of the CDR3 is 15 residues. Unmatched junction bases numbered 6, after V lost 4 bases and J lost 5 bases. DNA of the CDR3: TGTGCCACCAGTGACCCCCAGGGGGCCGAAAACATTCAGTACTTC. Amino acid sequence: CATSDPQGAENIQYF.

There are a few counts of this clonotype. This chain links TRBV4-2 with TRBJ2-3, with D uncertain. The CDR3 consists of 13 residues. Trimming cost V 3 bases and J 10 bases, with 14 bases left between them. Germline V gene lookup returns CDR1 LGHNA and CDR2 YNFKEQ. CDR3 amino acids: CASSQMIVGPQYF. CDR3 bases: TGTGCCAGCAGCCAGATGATAGTAGGGCCGCAGTATTTT.

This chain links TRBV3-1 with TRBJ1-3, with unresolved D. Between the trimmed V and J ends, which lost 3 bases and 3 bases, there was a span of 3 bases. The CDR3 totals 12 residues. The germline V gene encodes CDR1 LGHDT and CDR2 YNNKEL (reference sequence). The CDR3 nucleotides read TGTGCCAGCAGCCATCGTGGAAACACCATATATTTT. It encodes CASSHRGNTIYF.

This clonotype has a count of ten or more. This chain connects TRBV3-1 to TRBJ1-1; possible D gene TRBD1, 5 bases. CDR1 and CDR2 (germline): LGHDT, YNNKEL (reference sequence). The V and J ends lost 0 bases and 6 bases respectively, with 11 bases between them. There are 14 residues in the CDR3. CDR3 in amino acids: CASSQDEGWSEAFF. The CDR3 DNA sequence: TGTGCCAGCAGCCAAGATGAGGGGTGGTCTGAAGCTTTCTTT.

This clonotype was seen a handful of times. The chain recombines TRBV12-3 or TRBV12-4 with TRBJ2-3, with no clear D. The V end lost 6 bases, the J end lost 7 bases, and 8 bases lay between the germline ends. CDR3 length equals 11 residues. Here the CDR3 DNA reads TGTGCCAGCAGACTAAGTCATACGCAGTATTTT. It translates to CASRLSHTQYF.

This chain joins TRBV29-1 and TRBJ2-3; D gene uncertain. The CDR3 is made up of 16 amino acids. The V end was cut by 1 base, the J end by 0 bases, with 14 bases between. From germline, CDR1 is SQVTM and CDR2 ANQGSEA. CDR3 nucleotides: TGCAGCGTTGAAGTCGGGTCGATACCTAGCACAGATACGCAGTATTTT. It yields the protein CSVEVGSIPSTDTQYF.

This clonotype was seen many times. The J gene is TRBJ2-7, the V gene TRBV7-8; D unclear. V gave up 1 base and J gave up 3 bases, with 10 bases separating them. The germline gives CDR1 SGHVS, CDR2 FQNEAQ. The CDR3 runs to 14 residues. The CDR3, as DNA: TGTGCCAGCAGCTTAGTTGGCAAGCTCTACGAGCAGTACGTC. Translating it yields CASSLVGKLYEQYV.

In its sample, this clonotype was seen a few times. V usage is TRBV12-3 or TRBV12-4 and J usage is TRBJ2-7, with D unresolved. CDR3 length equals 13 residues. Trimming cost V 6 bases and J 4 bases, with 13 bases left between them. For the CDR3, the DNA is TGTGCCAGCAGCTCCCCACCCAGGTACGAGCAGTACTTC. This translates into CASSSPPRYEQYF.

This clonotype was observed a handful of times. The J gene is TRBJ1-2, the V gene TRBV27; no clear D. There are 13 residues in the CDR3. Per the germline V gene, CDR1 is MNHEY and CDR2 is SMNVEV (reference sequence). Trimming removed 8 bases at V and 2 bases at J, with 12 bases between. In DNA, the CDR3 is TGTGCCAGCGGGGAGGGTTCGAACTATGGCTACACCTTC. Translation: CASGEGSNYGYTF.

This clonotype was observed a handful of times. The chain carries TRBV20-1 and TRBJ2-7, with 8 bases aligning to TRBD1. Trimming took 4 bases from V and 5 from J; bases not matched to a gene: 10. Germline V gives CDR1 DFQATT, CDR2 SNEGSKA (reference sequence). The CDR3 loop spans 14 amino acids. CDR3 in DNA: TGCAGTGCTACGGTCGGGACAGGCGGCCACGAGCAGTACTTC. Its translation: CSATVGTGGHEQYF.

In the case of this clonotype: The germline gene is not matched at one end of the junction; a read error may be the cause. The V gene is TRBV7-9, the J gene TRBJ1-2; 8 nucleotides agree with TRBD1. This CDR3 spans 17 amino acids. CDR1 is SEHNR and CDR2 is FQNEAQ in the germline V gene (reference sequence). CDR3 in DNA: TGCGCCAGCAGCTTCTCGGAGGACAGGGCCCCGTTGGGGGGCTACACCTTC. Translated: CASSFSEDRAPLGGYTF.

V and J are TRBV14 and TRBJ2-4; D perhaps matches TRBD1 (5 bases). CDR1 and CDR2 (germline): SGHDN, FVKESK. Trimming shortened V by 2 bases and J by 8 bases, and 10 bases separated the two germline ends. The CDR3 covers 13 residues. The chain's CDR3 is CASSQQGAHIQYF. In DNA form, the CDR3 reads TGTGCCAGCAGCCAACAAGGGGCGCACATTCAGTACTTC.

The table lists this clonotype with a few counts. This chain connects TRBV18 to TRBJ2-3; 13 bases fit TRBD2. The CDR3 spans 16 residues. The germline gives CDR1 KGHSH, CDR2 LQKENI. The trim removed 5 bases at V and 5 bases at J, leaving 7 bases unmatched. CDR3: CASSKLGLAGEDTQYF. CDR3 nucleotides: TGTGCCAGCTCAAAACTCGGACTAGCGGGAGAAGATACGCAGTATTTT.

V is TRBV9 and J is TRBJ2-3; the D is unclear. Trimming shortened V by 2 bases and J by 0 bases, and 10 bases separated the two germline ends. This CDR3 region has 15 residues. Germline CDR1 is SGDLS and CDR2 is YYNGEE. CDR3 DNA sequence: TGTGCCAGCAGCGTCTGGGGTACCAGCACAGATACGCAGTATTTT. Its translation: CASSVWGTSTDTQYF.

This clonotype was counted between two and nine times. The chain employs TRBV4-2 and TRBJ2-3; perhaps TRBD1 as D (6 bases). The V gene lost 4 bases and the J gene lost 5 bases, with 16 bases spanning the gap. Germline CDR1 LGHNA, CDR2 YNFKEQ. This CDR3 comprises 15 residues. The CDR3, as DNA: TGTGCCAGCAGCCTTGGGTTGGGGGCTCAAGATACGCAGTATTTT. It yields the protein CASSLGLGAQDTQYF.

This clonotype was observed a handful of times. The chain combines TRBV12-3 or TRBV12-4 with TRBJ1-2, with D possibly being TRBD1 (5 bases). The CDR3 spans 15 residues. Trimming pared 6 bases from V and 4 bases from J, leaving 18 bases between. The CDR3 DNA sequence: TGTGCCAGCAGCGCCGCCGGGGGGTCTTTCTATGGCTACACCTTC. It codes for CASSAAGGSFYGYTF.

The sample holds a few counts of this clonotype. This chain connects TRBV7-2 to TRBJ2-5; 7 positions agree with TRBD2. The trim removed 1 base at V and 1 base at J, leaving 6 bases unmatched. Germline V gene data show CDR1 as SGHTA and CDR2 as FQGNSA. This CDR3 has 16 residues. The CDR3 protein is CASSLVGGGSQETQYF. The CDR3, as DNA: TGTGCCAGCAGCTTAGTGGGGGGGGGGAGCCAAGAGACCCAGTACTTC.

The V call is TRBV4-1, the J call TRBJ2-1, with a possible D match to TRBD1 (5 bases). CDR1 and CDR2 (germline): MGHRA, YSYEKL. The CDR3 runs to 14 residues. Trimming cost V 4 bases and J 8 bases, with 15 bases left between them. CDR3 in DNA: TGCGCCAGCAGCCGATCCAATATCAGGGATGAGCAGTTCTTC. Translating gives CASSRSNIRDEQFF.

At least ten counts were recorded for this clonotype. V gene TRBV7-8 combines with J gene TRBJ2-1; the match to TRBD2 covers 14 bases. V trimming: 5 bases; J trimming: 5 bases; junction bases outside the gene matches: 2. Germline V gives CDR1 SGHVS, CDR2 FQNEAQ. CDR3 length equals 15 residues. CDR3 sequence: CASSQGLAGDNEQFF. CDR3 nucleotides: TGTGCCAGCAGCCAGGGACTAGCGGGAGACAATGAGCAGTTCTTC.